This entry features one TCR beta chain sequence. The sample originates from a study of blood T cell repertoires in COVID-19. Study-level information: Both acute and convalescent COVID-19 samples were obtained from the United States, Italy and Spain. The cDNA or gDNA used as material had been derived from T cells, B-cell-depleted T cells, or PBMCs.

TCRdb's copy holds only in-frame clones and misses some; the assay was immunoSEQ multiplex PCR. This sample has 40,000 to 65,000 clones, with around 72% found just once. The germline V gene has CDR1 MNHEY and CDR2 SVGAGI. The CDR3 length is 12 residues. Trimming shortened V by 11 bases and J by 1 base, and 9 bases separated the two germline ends. This sequence originates from a human donor with active or convalescent COVID-19. The donor label of this sample is uncertain. V gene TRBV6-5 combines with J gene TRBJ1-5; D might be TRBD1 (5 bases). The source material was peripheral blood. The chain's CDR3 is CAGQGSNQPQHF. CDR3 DNA: TGTGCCGGCCAGGGCAGCAATCAGCCCCAGCATTTT.